This T cell receptor (beta chain) derives from a study of T cell responses to AZD1222 COVID-19 vaccine. Worth noting for this clone: The antigen remains unidentified.

Study findings and constraints: It was only a handful of AZD1222 recipients who were seropositive at baseline. Breadth and depth of Spike-specific TCRs rose after two AZD1222 doses. Repertoire sampling was restricted to post-peak T cell response timepoints. Donors in the cohort were predominantly white British and more often female, and clonal diversity was possibly underestimated.

Sequenced by immunoSEQ multiplex PCR; TCRdb stores in-frame clones only, minus some. The table lists 100,000 to 110,000 clones, approximately 89% of them singletons. Trimming left V 4 bases short and J 2 bases short, with 12 bases between. The germline V gene encodes CDR1 LGHDT and CDR2 YNNKEL (reference sequence). The CDR3 totals 15 residues. The material sequenced was peripheral blood, taken on day 0 of MenACWY control vaccination. The V gene is TRBV3-1 (or the pseudogene TRBV3-2), the J gene TRBJ1-3; D not certain. This TCR derives from an adult in good health. The DNA of the CDR3 is TGTGCCAGCAGCCCGACCTTAGGGACTGGAAACACCATATATTTT. It translates to CASSPTLGTGNTIYF.